Listed below are T cell receptor beta chains from one sample, sequenced in a study of OX40 agonist ivuxolimab in advanced cancers. Assay used: immunoSEQ multiplex PCR; TCRdb lists only in-frame clones, some missing. The data hold more than 60,000 clones, with roughly nine tenths observed a single time. The source material was CD4+ or CD8+ T cells sorted from blood, sampled in a trial of the OX40 agonist ivuxolimab. Receptor source: an adult with an advanced solid tumor such as melanoma, head and neck, liver or kidney cancer. The CDR3 runs from the conserved cysteine through the conserved F or W. The D gene is left open where the match is weak. Only part of the rows carry a size: once, few, many, or a class if the clone is expanded.

clone size	J gene	V gene	D gene	CDR3 DNA	CDR3 protein
-	TRBJ1-2	TRBV5-6	TRBD1	TGTGCCAGCAGCGAGGGACAGGGTTTTATATCCGGCTACACCTTC	CASSEGQGFISGYTF
-	TRBJ2-3	TRBV7-9	TRBD2	TGTGCCAGCAGCTTGGAGAGACTAGCGGGAATAACGCAGTATTTT	CASSLERLAGITQYF
-	TRBJ2-1	TRBV19	TRBD2	TGTGCCAGTAGTCCCCTTGGACTAGCGGGAAGGAATGAGCAGTTCTTC	CASSPLGLAGRNEQFF
-	TRBJ2-1	TRBV18	-	TGTGCCAGCTCACCAGACAGAGGGCTGAACAATGAGCAGTTCTTC	CASSPDRGLNNEQFF
-	TRBJ2-3	TRBV5-4	TRBD2	TGTGCCAGCAGCTTCTTTGGGAGGGTGCAGTATTTT	CASSFFGRVQYF
-	TRBJ1-1	TRBV5-1	TRBD1	TGCGCCAGCAGCTTGGACAGGGGCTCTTCTGAAGCTTTCTTT	CASSLDRGSSEAFF
-	TRBJ1-4	TRBV27	TRBD1	TGTGCCAGCAGTTTAACCGGACAGGGGTTGGGGGGTGAAAAACTGTTTTTT	CASSLTGQGLGGEKLFF
-	TRBJ2-3	TRBV30	-	TGTGCCTGGAGTACTCGAGATACGCAGTATTTT	CAWSTRDTQYF
-	TRBJ1-2	TRBV5-1	-	TGCGCCAGCAGCTTGGGGCTTATCATCTATGGCTACACCTTC	CASSLGLIIYGYTF
-	TRBJ1-4	TRBV7-2	TRBD1	TGTGCCAGCGCTCGGGACAGGGGCGAAAAACTGTTTTTT	CASARDRGEKLFF
few	TRBJ2-2	TRBV7-3	-	TGTGCCAGCAGCTCGAGCCGGGACAATACCGGGGAGCTGTTTTTT	CASSSSRDNTGELFF